The T cell receptor (beta chain) under discussion was sequenced for a study of T cells in Graves' hyperthyroidism and ophthalmopathy. In this sample, this clonotype turned up once. There were TCR beta CDR3 regions amplified from RNA transcripts. The study used the HTBI primer set for a first-round RT-PCR of the TCR CDR3. TCRdb used MiXCR to reprocess the multiplex PCR reads, holding one entry per CDR3 protein. Among around 700,000 distinct CDR3 sequences listed, 18% were seen once. Blood sampling occurred at first hyperthyroidism diagnosis, ahead of any ophthalmopathy symptoms. Sequenced material: blood. The TCR was taken from a woman between 50 and 59 years old with Graves' hyperthyroidism that later progressed to Graves' ophthalmopathy.

The CDR3 region has the DNA TGTGCCAGCAGCGCAGGACTAGCGGGGGGACACACAGATACGCAGTATTTT. Translating it yields CASSAGLAGGHTDTQYF. The chain couples TRBV7-9 to TRBJ2-3; 14 bases map to TRBD2. The CDR3 runs 17 residues. Germline V gives CDR1 SEHNR, CDR2 FQNEAQ (reference sequence). J was trimmed by 2 bases and V by 5 bases; bases with no gene match: 6.